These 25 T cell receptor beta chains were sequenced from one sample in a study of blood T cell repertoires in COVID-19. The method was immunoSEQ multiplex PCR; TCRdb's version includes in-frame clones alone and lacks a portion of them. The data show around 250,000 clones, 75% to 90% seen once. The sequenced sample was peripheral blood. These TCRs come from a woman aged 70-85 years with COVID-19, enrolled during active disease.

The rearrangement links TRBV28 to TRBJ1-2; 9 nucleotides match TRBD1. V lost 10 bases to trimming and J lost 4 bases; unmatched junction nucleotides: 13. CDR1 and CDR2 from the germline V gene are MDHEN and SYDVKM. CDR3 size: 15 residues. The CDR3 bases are TGTGCCACCGTGGGTGGGGGGACAGGGACCTATGGCTACACCTTC. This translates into CATVGGGTGTYGYTF.

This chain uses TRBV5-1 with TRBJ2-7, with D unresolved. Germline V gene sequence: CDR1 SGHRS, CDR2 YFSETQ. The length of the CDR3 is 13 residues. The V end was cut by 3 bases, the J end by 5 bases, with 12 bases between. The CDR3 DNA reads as TGCGCCAGCAGCTACGTAGAGGCCAACGAGCAGTACTTC. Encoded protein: CASSYVEANEQYF.

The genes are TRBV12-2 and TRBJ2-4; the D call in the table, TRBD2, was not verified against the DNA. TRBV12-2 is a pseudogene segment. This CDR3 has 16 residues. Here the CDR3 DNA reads TGTGCAAGTCGCGGGGGGGCTAGCGCCCCCAAAAACATTCAGTACTTC. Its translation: CASRGGASAPKNIQYF.

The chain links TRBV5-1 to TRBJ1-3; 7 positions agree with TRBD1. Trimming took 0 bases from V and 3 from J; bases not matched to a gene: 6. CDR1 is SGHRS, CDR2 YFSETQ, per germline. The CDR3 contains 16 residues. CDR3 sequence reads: CASSLATGVIGNTIYF. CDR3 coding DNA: TGCGCCAGCAGCTTGGCTACAGGGGTCATTGGAAACACCATATATTTT.

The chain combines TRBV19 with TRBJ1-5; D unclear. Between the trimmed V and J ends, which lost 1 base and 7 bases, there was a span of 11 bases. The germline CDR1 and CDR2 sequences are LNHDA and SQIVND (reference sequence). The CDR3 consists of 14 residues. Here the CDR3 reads CASSIVGVQQPQHF. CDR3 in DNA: TGTGCCAGTAGTATAGTCGGGGTCCAACAGCCCCAGCATTTT.

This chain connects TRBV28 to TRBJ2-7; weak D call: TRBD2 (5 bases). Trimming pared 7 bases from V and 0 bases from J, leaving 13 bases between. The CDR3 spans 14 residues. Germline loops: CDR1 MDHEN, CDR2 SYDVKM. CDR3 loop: CASTPRSGSYEQYF. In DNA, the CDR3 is TGTGCCAGCACCCCTAGGAGCGGCTCCTACGAGCAGTACTTC.

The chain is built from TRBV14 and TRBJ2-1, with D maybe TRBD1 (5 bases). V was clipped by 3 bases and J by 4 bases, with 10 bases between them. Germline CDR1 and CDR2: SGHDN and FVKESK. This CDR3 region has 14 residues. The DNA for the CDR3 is TGTGCCAGCAGCCATCGGCAGGGTTACAATGAGCAGTTCTTC. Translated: CASSHRQGYNEQFF.

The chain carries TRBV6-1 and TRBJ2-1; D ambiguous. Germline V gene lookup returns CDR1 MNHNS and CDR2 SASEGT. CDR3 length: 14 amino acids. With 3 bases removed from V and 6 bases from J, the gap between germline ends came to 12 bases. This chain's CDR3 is CASSDRLQPNEQFF. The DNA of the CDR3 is TGTGCCAGCAGTGACAGGTTGCAGCCCAATGAGCAGTTCTTC.

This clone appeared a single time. This CDR3 reads CASTSQGNTEAFF. The CDR3 DNA follows: TGTGCCAGTACCTCACAGGGGAACACTGAAGCTTTCTTT. V gene TRBV19 combines with J gene TRBJ1-1, with D maybe TRBD1 (6 bases). Germline-derived CDR1 and CDR2 are LNHDA and SQIVND (reference sequence). V was clipped by 7 bases and J by 1 base, with 10 bases between them. The CDR3 has 13 amino acids.

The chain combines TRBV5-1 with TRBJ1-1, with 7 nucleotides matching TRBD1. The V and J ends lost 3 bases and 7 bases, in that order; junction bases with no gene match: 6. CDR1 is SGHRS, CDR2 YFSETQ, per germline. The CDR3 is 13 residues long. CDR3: CASSSETGFEAFF. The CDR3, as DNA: TGCGCCAGCAGCTCCGAGACAGGGTTTGAAGCTTTCTTT.

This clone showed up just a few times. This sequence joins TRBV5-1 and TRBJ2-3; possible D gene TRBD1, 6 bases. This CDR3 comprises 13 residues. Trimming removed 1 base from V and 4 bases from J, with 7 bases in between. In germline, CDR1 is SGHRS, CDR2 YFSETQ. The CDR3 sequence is CASSLNRADTQYF. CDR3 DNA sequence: TGCGCCAGCAGCTTGAACAGGGCAGATACGCAGTATTTT.

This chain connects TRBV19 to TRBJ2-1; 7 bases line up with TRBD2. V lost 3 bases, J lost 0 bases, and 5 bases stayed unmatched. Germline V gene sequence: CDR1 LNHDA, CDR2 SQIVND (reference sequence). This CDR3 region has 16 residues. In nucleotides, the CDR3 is TGTGCCAGTAGTATTTCTGCGGGAGCCTCCTACAATGAGCAGTTCTTC. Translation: CASSISAGASYNEQFF.

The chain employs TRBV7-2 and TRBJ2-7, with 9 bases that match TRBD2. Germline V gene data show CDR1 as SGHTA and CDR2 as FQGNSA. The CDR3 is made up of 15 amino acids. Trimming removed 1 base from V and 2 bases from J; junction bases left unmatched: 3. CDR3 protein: CASSLERGATYEQYF. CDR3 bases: TGTGCCAGCAGCTTAGAGCGGGGGGCTACCTACGAGCAGTACTTC.

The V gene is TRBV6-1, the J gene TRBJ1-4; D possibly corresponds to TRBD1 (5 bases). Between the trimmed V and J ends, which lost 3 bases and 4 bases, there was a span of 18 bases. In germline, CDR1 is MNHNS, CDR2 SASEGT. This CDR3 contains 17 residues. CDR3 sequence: CASSELQTAGYNEKLFF. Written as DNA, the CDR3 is TGTGCCAGCAGTGAGCTCCAGACAGCAGGCTATAATGAAAAACTGTTTTTT.

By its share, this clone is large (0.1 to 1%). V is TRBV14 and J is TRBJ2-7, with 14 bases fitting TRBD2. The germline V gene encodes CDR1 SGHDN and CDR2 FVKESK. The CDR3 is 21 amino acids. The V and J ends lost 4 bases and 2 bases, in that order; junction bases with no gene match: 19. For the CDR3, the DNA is TGTGCCAGCAGCCTCGGAAGCTTCCCGGGACTAGCGGGAGTCGGGGCCTACGAGCAGTACTTC. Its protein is CASSLGSFPGLAGVGAYEQYF.

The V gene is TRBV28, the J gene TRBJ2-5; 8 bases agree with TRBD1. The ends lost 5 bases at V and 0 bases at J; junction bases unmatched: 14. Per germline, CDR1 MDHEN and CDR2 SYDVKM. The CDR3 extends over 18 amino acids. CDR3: CASSRRSRQGMYQETQYF. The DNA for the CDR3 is TGTGCCAGCAGTCGCAGATCAAGACAGGGGATGTACCAAGAGACCCAGTACTTC.

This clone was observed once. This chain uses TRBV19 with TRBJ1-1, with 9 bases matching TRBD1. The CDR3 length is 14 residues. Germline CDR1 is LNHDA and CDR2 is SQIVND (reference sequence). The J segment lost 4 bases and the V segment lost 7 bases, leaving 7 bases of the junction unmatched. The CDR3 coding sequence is TGTGCCAGTACCGTGACAGGGGGAAGCACTGAAGCTTTCTTT. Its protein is CASTVTGGSTEAFF.

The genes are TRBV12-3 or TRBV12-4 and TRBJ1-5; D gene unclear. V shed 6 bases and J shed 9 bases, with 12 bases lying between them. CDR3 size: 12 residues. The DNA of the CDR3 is TGTGCCAGCAGCCCAAGCCCCCGGCCCCAGCATTTT. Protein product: CASSPSPRPQHF.

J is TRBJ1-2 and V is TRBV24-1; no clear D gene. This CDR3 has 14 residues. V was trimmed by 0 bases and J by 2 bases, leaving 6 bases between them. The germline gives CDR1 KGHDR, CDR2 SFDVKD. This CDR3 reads CATSDLSRNYGYTF. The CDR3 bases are TGTGCCACCAGTGATTTGAGCAGGAACTATGGCTACACCTTC.

CDR3 coding DNA: TGTGCCAGTATCACCGGGACAGCTGGCGGCTACACCTTC. Amino acids: CASITGTAGGYTF. The chain couples TRBV19 to TRBJ1-2; 7 bases are a match to TRBD1. Germline CDR1 reads LNHDA; CDR2 reads SQIVND (reference sequence). The CDR3 spans 13 residues. V was clipped by 7 bases and J by 8 bases; unmatched bases: 10.

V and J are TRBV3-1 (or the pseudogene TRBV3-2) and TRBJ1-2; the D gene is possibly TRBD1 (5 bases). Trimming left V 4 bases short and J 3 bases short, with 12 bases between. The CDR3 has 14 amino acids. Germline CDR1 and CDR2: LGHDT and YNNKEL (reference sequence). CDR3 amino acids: CASSPSGGYYGYTF. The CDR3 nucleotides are TGTGCCAGCAGCCCGTCCGGGGGGTACTATGGCTACACCTTC.

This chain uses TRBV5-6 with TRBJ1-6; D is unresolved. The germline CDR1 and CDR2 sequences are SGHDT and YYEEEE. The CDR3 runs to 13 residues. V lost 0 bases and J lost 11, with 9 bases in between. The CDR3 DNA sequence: TGTGCCAGCAGCTTGGCCAGTCACCCACCCCTCCACTTT. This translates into CASSLASHPPLHF.

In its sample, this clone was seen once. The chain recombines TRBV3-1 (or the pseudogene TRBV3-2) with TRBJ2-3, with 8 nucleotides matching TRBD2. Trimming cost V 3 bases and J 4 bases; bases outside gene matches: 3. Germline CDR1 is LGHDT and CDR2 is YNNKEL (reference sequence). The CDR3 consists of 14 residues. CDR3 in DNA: TGTGCCAGCAGCCACGGACTAGCTTCAGATACGCAGTATTTT. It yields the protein CASSHGLASDTQYF.

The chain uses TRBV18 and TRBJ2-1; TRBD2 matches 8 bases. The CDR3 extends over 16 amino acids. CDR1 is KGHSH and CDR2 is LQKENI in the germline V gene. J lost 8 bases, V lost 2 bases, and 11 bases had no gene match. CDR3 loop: CASSPFTGTSSYEQFF. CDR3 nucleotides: TGTGCCAGCTCACCATTCACCGGGACTAGTAGCTATGAGCAGTTCTTC.

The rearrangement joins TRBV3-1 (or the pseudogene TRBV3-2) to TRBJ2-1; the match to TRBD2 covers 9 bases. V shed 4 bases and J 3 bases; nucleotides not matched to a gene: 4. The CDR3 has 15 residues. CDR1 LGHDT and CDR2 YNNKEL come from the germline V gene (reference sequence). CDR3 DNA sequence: TGTGCCAGCAGCCGGGGGACTAGCAGCTACAATGAGCAGTTCTTC. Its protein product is CASSRGTSSYNEQFF.